This note documents a single T cell receptor (beta chain) sequence. This sample is drawn from a study of identical twins. TCRdb called the 5' RACE reads again in MiXCR, with one record for every CDR3 protein. This sample has under 250,000 distinct CDR3 sequences, with about 7.5% found just once. V trimming: 3 bases; J trimming: 7 bases; junction bases outside the gene matches: 7. From germline, CDR1 is LNHNV and CDR2 YYDKDF (reference sequence). This CDR3 comprises 15 residues. This sample was shared with a second study, whose subject was yellow fever vaccine responses in identical twins.

The receptor comes from a woman aged 18-29 years in good health. The sequenced sample was CD8+ T cells sorted from blood. This rearrangement joins TRBV15 to TRBJ2-1, with 9 bases fitting TRBD1. The CDR3, as DNA: TGTGCCACCAGCAGTGGGACAGGGTCCTGGAATGAGCAGTTCTTC. This translates into CATSSGTGSWNEQFF. The variable domain in full, completed from reference TRBV15 and TRBJ2-1, reads DAMVIQNPRYQVTQFGKPVTLSCSQTLNHNVMYWYQQKSSQAPKLLFHYYDKDFNNEADTPDNFQSRRPNTSFCFLDIRSPGLGDTAMYLCATSSGTGSWNEQFFGPGTRLTVL.